The clone carrying this T cell receptor (beta chain) was recorded once. V dropped 4 bases and J dropped 9 bases, with 16 bases sitting between them. The CDR3 consists of 14 residues. Germline-derived CDR1 and CDR2 are MGHDK and SYGVNS. This specimen belongs to a study of blood T cell repertoires in COVID-19. Background on the study: Some COVID-19 samples were acute and others convalescent; all came from the United States, Italy and Spain. Sources were T cells, B-cell-depleted T cells, or PBMCs; the material itself was cDNA or gDNA.

As processed by the authors: Cell counts per sample came from amplifying reference gene primers. Sequencing was performed with immunoSEQ multiplex PCR; in TCRdb, only in-frame clones are kept and a portion is missing. V and J calls plus clone size are reproduced from that table; the DNA served to infer D and trimming. The data contain 200,000 to 300,000 clones, around 85% of them singletons. The clonotype comes from a woman in her thirties who had recovered from COVID-19. What was sequenced was peripheral blood. This chain links TRBV25-1 with TRBJ2-1; a possible D gene is TRBD2 (5 bases). The CDR3 DNA sequence: TGTGCCAGCAGTGGCTCTACTAGATCCGGTGAGCAGTTCTTC. It translates to CASSGSTRSGEQFF.